The 10 T cell receptor beta chains given below trace back to one sample, sequenced in a study of a mutant IDH1 vaccine in newly diagnosed glioma. Data came from immunoSEQ multiplex PCR; TCRdb stores just in-frame clones and leaves some out. The data contain around 80,000 clones, approximately 85% of them singletons. Stated time point: week 23, last vaccination. It was 300 ug of mutant IDH1 20-mer peptide that made up each vaccine dose, given with topical imiquimod. For these receptors, no antigen is known. The sample in question was PBMCs, obtained from a glioma patient whose treatment included an IDH1 peptide vaccine. The source of these receptors is a woman between 45 and 65 years old with glioma.

J is TRBJ2-7 and V is TRBV28, with D hard to call. There are 12 residues in the CDR3. The V and J ends lost 3 bases and 3 bases respectively, with 6 bases between them. Germline loops: CDR1 MDHEN, CDR2 SYDVKM. CDR3 coding DNA: TGTGCCAGCAGTTTCGTAAACTACGAGCAGTACTTC. This gives the protein CASSFVNYEQYF.

This chain connects TRBV6-5 to TRBJ2-3; D call uncertain. V was trimmed by 1 base and J by 1 base, leaving 12 bases between them. Germline V gene sequence: CDR1 MNHEY, CDR2 SVGAGI. This CDR3 has 16 residues. The CDR3 loop is CASSYYVTAGTDTQYF. In DNA form, the CDR3 reads TGTGCCAGCAGTTACTATGTGACTGCTGGCACAGATACGCAGTATTTT.

The J gene is TRBJ2-3, the V gene TRBV28, with 10 bases aligning to TRBD2. The CDR3 is 14 residues long. V lost 7 bases and J lost 3; bases outside the gene matches: 4. Per the germline V gene, CDR1 is MDHEN and CDR2 is SYDVKM. CDR3 coding DNA: TGTGCCAGCACTCTAGCGGGAGCGACAGATACGCAGTATTTT. Residues: CASTLAGATDTQYF. Variable domain in full (rest from reference TRBV28 and TRBJ2-3): DVKVTQSSRYLVKRTGEKVFLECVQDMDHENMFWYRQDPGLGLRLIYFSYDVKMKEKGDIPEGYSVSREKKERFSLILESASTNQTSMYLCASTLAGATDTQYFGPGTRLTVL.

This rearrangement joins TRBV10-2 to TRBJ2-2; 8 bases are shared with TRBD1. V shed 6 bases, J shed 7 bases, and the junction held 7 bases outside the gene matches. This CDR3 is built from 14 residues. The V gene's germline CDR1 is WSHSY and CDR2 SAAADI. CDR3 sequence reads: CASRWTGLSGELFF. CDR3 bases: TGCGCCAGCAGATGGACAGGGCTAAGCGGGGAGCTGTTTTTT.

This clone was seen more than once but under ten times. The CDR3 reads CASSYQGLSNQPQHF. DNA for the CDR3: TGTGCCAGCAGTTACCAGGGACTTAGCAATCAGCCCCAGCATTTT. The chain has TRBV6-5 and TRBJ1-5, with a tentative D call TRBD1 (5 bases). Germline values: CDR1 MNHEY, CDR2 SVGAGI. This CDR3 region has 15 residues. Between the trimmed V and J ends, which lost 2 bases and 0 bases, there was a span of 8 bases.

The table lists this clone with a few counts. The J gene is TRBJ1-1, the V gene TRBV7-9; 7 positions match TRBD1. The CDR3 has 13 amino acids. In germline, CDR1 is SEHNR, CDR2 FQNEAQ (reference sequence). The V and J ends lost 3 bases and 5 bases, in that order; junction bases with no gene match: 3. The CDR3, as DNA: TGTGCCAGCAGCTTGTCAGGGGGAACTGAAGCTTTCTTT. Amino acids: CASSLSGGTEAFF.

This rearrangement joins TRBV5-6 to TRBJ2-1; weak D call: TRBD2 (5 bases). With 6 bases removed from V and 5 bases from J, the gap between germline ends came to 18 bases. The CDR3 length is 15 residues. Germline CDR1 and CDR2: SGHDT and YYEEEE. CDR3 DNA: TGTGCCAGCAATAGCCCGGACTTCGCTAACAATGAGCAGTTCTTC. Its protein is CASNSPDFANNEQFF. The whole variable domain, filled in from reference TRBV5-6 and TRBJ2-1, reads DAGVTQSPTHLIKTRGQQVTLRCSPKSGHDTVSWYQQALGQGPQFIFQYYEEEERQRGNFPDRFSGHQFPNYSSELNVNALLLGDSALYLCASNSPDFANNEQFFGPGTRLTVL.

The chain links TRBV7-2 to TRBJ1-6; 7 bases align to TRBD1. V trimming: 5 bases; J trimming: 0 bases; junction bases outside the gene matches: 7. This CDR3 contains 17 residues. Germline CDR1 is SGHTA and CDR2 is FQGNSA. CDR3 region: CASSRDSPYSYNSPLHF. Here the CDR3 DNA reads TGTGCCAGCAGCCGGGACAGCCCTTACTCCTATAATTCACCCCTCCACTTT.

This clone came up a few times. CDR3 sequence: CASSAAGTGAHEQYF. The CDR3 DNA reads as TGTGCCAGCAGCGCCGCCGGGACAGGGGCCCACGAGCAGTACTTC. The chain couples TRBV7-2 to TRBJ2-7; TRBD1 matches at 10 bases. The germline gives CDR1 SGHTA, CDR2 FQGNSA. The CDR3 loop spans 15 amino acids. V shed 5 bases, J shed 5 bases, and the junction held 9 bases outside the gene matches.

The CDR3 region is CASRVSGNTIYF. CDR3 sequence (DNA): TGTGCCAGCAGGGTTTCTGGAAACACCATATATTTT. The genes are TRBV14 and TRBJ1-3; no firm D call. Germline V gene sequence: CDR1 SGHDN, CDR2 FVKESK. This CDR3 is 12 amino acids long. Trimming took 6 bases from V and 1 from J, leaving 4 bases between them.